These T cell receptor beta chains were read from a single sample in a study of shared clonotypes between healthy human individuals. The assay was immunoSEQ multiplex PCR, and TCRdb's table has in-frame clones only and misses some. The data hold about 1 million clones, with about 76% observed a single time. The sequenced material came from memory CD4+ T cells sorted from blood. Source of these receptors: a man younger than 30 in good health. The CDR3 runs from the conserved cysteine through the conserved F or W. The D gene is left open where the match is weak. Rows may omit the clone size; those that give it use once, few, many or a size class.

d_gene	v_gene	j_gene	abundance	CDR3nt	CDR3aa
NA	TRBV30	TRBJ2-6	NA	TGTGCCTGGAAGAAAGCAGGAGCTGGGGCCAACGTCCTGACTTTC	CAWKKAGAGANVLTF
TRBD2	TRBV28	TRBJ2-4	NA	TGTGCCAGCATTGGGGGGGAATTAGGATTAGCCAAAAACATTCAGTACTTC	CASIGGELGLAKNIQYF
NA	TRBV5-6	TRBJ2-1	NA	TGTGCCAGCAGCCCCTTTGCATCTTTCCAGTTCTTC	CASSPFASFQFF
NA	TRBV5-1	TRBJ1-1	NA	TGCGCCAGCAGCCCCCAGCCCGGGGCGAACACTGAAGCTTTCTTT	CASSPQPGANTEAFF
TRBD1	TRBV15	TRBJ1-2	NA	TGTGCCACCGGAAGGGACAGGGGCTATGGCTACACCTTC	CATGRDRGYGYTF
TRBD1	TRBV10-2	TRBJ2-7	NA	TGCGCCAGCAGTGTGAGACAGGGTGGCTACGAGCAGTACTTC	CASSVRQGGYEQYF
NA	TRBV5-4	TRBJ2-2	NA	TGTGCCAGCAGCTTGGCCGGGACCGCAGGGACCGGGGAGCTGTTTTTT	CASSLAGTAGTGELFF
NA	TRBV28	TRBJ2-7	NA	TGTGCCAGCAGGACTAAGTTGGATTACGAGCAGTACTTC	CASRTKLDYEQYF
NA	TRBV5-1	TRBJ1-5	NA	TGCGCCAGCAGTTTGGGTCCAGGGAGTCAGCCCCAGCATTTT	CASSLGPGSQPQHF
NA	TRBV9	TRBJ1-2	NA	TGTGCCAGCAGCGGAGACCTGGGGGGGACCTTCCACTATGGCTACACCTTC	CASSGDLGGTFHYGYTF
NA	TRBV5-6	TRBJ1-3	NA	TGTGCCAGCAATTCGGGGAACTCTGGAAACACCATATATTTT	CASNSGNSGNTIYF
TRBD2	TRBV5-4	TRBJ2-3	NA	TGTGCCAGCAGCTTGGAAGGTCTGGCGGGGGGTTCTCCAGATACGCAGTATTTT	CASSLEGLAGGSPDTQYF
NA	TRBV5-6	TRBJ2-7	NA	TGTGCCAGCAGCTTGGACCGCAGCTACGAGCAGTACTTC	CASSLDRSYEQYF
NA	TRBV7-9	TRBJ1-1	NA	TGTGCCAGCAGCTTGAGCAGGCGGGGTAGCACTGAAGCTTTCTTT	CASSLSRRGSTEAFF
NA	TRBV27	TRBJ2-1	NA	TGTGCCAGCAGTCGTGAGGGGAGCTCCTACAATGAGCAGTTCTTC	CASSREGSSYNEQFF
NA	TRBV18	TRBJ1-1	NA	TGTGCCAGCTCTTTCGGACAGCCGAACACTGAAGCTTTCTTT	CASSFGQPNTEAFF
TRBD1	TRBV6-5	TRBJ1-5	once	TGTGCCAGCAGTCCCGGGACAGTCAGCAATCAGCCCCAGCATTTT	CASSPGTVSNQPQHF